This T cell receptor beta chain was recovered during a study of blood T cell repertoires in COVID-19. Overall study: PBMCs, B-cell-depleted T cells, or T cells were the source of the cDNA or gDNA that made up the material.

Recruitment covered roughly 22 US areas and drew participants whose ages spanned about 18 to 90 years. What the recovered Cohort 3 donors had was two negative PCRs, clearance, or symptom resolution. CDR3 size: 16 residues. CDR1 is SGHDT and CDR2 is YYEEEE in the germline V gene. V was pared by 0 bases and J by 7 bases, with 6 bases of the junction left unmatched. Original data processing: Counts of nucleated cells, estimated from reference gene primer amplification, were obtained. Data came from immunoSEQ multiplex PCR; TCRdb stores just in-frame clones and leaves some out. From that table come the V and J calls and clone size; the DNA was used to work out D and trimming. The sample lists hundreds of thousands of clones, approximately 84% occurring once.

This TCR was sampled from a woman aged 25 to 45 who had recovered from COVID-19. The chain employs TRBV5-6 and TRBJ2-1; 11 bases line up with TRBD2. The sequenced sample consisted of PBMCs or T cells enriched from blood (not recorded which). In DNA form, the CDR3 reads TGTGCCAGCAGCTTGGTTACTAGCGGGAGAGGAAATGAGCAGTTCTTC. As protein: CASSLVTSGRGNEQFF.